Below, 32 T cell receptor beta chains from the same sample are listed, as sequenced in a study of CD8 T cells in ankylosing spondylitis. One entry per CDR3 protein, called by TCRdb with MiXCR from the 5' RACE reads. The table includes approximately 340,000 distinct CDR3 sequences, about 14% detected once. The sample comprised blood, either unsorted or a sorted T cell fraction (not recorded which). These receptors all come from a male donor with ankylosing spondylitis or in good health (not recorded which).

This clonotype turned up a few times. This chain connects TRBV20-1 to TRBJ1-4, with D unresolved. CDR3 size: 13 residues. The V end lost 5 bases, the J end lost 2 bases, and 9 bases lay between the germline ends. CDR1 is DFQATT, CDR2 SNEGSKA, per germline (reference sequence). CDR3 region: CSASYGTNEKLFF. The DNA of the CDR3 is TGCAGTGCTTCTTACGGGACTAATGAAAAACTGTTTTTT.

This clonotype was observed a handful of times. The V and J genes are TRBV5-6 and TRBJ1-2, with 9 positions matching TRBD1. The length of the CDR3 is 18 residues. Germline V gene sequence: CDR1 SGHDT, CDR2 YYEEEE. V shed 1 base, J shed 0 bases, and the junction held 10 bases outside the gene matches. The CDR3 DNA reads TGTGCCAGCAGCTTGTTTGGTGGACAGGGGTCTCCTAACTATGGCTACACCTTC. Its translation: CASSLFGGQGSPNYGYTF.

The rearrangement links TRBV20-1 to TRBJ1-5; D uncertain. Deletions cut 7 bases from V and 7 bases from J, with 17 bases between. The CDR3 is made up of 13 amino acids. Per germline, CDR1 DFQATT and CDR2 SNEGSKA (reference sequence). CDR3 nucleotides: TGCAGTGTTTTGACAAATAGAGAACAGCCCCAGCATTTT. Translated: CSVLTNREQPQHF.

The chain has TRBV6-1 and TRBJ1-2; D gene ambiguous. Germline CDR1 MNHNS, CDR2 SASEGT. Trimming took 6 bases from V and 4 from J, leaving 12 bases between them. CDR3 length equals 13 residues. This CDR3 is CASRSGRGYGYTF. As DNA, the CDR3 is TGTGCCAGCAGATCGGGCCGGGGCTATGGCTACACCTTC.

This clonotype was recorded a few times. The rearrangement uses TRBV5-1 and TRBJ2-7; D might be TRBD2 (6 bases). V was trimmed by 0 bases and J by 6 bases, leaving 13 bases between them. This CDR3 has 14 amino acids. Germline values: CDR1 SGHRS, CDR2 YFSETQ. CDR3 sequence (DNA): TGCGCCAGCAGCTTGGGGAGGGAACTTGGCGAGCAGTACTTC. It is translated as CASSLGRELGEQYF.

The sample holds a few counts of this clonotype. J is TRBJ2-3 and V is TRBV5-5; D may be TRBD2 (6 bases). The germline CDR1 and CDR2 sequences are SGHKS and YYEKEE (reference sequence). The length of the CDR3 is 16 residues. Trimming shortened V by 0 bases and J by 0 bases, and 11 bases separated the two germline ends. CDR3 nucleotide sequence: TGTGCCAGCAGCTTGGTTGGGGGGTCTAGCACAGATACGCAGTATTTT. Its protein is CASSLVGGSSTDTQYF.

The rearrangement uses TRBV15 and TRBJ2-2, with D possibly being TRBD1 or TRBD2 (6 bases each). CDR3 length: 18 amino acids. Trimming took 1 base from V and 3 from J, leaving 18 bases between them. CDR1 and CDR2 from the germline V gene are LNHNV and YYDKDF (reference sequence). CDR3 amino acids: CATSRAPGAGADTGELFF. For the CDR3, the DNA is TGTGCCACCAGCAGAGCCCCGGGAGCAGGGGCGGACACCGGGGAGCTGTTTTTT.

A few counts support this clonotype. The chain's CDR3 is CASSLGYSYNEQFF. The CDR3 DNA is TGTGCCAGCAGTTTAGGCTACTCCTACAATGAGCAGTTCTTC. The rearrangement links TRBV12-3 or TRBV12-4 to TRBJ2-1, with D hard to call. The V end lost 1 base, the J end lost 0 bases, and 4 bases lay between the germline ends. This CDR3 region has 14 residues.

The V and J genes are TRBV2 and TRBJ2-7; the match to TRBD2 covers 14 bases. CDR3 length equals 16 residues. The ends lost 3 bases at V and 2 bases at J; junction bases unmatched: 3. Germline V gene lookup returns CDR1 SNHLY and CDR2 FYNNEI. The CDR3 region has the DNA TGTGCCAGCAGTGAGGGACTAGCGGGGGAAACCTACGAGCAGTACTTC. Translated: CASSEGLAGETYEQYF.

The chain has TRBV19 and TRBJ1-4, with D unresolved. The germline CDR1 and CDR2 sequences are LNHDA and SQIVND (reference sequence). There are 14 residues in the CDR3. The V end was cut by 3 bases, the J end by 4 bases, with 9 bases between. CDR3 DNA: TGTGCCAGTAGTATCTCGTCAGTTAATGAAAAACTGTTTTTT. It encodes CASSISSVNEKLFF. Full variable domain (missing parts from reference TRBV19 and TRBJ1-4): DGGITQSPKYLFRKEGQNVTLSCEQNLNHDAMYWYRQDPGQGLRLIYYSQIVNDFQKGDIAEGYSVSREKKESFPLTVTSAQKNPTAFYLCASSISSVNEKLFFGSGTQLSVL.

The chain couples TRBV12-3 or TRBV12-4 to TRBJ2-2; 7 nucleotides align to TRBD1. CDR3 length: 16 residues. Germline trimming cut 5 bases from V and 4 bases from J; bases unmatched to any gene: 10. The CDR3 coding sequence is TGTGCCAGCAGTCCTCCGACAGGGTGGGGCACCGGGGAGCTGTTTTTT. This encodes CASSPPTGWGTGELFF.

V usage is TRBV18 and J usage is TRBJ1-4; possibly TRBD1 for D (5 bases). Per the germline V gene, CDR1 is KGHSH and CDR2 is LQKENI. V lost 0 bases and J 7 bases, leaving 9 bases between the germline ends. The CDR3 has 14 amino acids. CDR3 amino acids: CASSPPGGVEKLFF. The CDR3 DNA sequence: TGTGCCAGCTCACCACCGGGAGGGGTTGAAAAACTGTTTTTT.

CDR3 nucleotide sequence: TGTGCCAGCAGCCTGGGACTAGCGGGAGGAGTCGAGCAGTTCTTC. Amino acids: CASSLGLAGGVEQFF. V is TRBV3-1 and J is TRBJ2-1, with TRBD2 identical over 15 bases. The CDR3 spans 15 residues. Germline trimming cut 4 bases from V and 10 bases from J; bases unmatched to any gene: 5. Germline CDR1 LGHDT, CDR2 YNNKEL (reference sequence).

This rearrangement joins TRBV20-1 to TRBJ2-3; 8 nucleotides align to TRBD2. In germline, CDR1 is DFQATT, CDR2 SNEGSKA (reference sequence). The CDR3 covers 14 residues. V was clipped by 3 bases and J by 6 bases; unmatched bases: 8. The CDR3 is CSASTSAGGDTQYF. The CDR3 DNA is TGCAGTGCTAGCACTAGCGCGGGGGGTGATACGCAGTATTTT.

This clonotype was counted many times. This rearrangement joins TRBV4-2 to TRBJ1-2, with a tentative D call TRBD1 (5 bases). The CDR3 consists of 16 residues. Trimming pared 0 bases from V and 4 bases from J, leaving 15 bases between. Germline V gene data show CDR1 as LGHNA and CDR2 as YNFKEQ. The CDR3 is CASSQEGARGTYGYTF. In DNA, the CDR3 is TGTGCCAGCAGCCAAGAAGGTGCGAGGGGTACCTATGGCTACACCTTC.

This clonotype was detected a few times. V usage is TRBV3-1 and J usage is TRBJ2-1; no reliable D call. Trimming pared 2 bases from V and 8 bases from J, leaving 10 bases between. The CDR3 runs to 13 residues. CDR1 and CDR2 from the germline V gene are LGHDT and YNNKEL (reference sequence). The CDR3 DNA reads TGTGCCAGCAGCCAAAGACTTGTGGATGAGCAGTTCTTC. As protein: CASSQRLVDEQFF.

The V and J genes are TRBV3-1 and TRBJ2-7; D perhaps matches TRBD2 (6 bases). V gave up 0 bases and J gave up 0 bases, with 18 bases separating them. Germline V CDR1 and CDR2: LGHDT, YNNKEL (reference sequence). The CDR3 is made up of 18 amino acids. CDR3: CASSQDLPSGSSSYEQYF. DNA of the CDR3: TGTGCCAGCAGCCAAGATCTACCCAGCGGGTCGAGCTCCTACGAGCAGTACTTC.

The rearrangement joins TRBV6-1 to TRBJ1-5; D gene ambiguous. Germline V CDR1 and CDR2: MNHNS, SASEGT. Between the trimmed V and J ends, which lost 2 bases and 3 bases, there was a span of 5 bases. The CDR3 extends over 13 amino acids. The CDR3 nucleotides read TGTGCCAGCAGTGAAAAGTCCAATCAGCCCCAGCATTTT. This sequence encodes CASSEKSNQPQHF.

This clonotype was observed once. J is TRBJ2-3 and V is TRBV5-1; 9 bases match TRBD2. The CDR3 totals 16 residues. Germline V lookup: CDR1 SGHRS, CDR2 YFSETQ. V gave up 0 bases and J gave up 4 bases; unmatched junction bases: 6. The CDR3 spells CASSLEASGASDTQYF. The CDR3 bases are TGCGCCAGCAGCTTGGAGGCTAGCGGGGCCTCAGATACGCAGTATTTT.

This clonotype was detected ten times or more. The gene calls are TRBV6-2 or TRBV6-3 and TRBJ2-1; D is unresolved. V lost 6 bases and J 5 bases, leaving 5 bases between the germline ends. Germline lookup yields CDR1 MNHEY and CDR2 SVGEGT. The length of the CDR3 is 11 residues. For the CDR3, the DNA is TGTGCCAGCAGCAAGAACAATGAGCAGTTCTTC. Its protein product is CASSKNNEQFF.

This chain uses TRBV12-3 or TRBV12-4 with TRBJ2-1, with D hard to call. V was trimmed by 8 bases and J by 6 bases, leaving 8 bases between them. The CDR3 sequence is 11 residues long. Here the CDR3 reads CASGPGNEQFF. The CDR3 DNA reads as TGTGCCAGCGGCCCGGGCAATGAGCAGTTCTTC.

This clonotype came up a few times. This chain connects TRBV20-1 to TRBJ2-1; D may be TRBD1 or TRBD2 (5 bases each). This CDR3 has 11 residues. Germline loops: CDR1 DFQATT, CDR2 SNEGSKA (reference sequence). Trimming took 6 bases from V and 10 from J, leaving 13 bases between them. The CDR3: CSASRGGEQFF. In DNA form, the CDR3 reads TGCAGTGCCTCACGGGGCGGGGAGCAGTTCTTC.

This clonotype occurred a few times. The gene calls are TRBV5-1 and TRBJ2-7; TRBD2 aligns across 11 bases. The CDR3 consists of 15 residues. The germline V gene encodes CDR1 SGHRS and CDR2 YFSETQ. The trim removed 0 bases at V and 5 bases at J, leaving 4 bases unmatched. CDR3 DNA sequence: TGCGCCAGCAGCTTGGCAACTAGCGGGAGTGACGAGCAGTACTTC. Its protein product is CASSLATSGSDEQYF.

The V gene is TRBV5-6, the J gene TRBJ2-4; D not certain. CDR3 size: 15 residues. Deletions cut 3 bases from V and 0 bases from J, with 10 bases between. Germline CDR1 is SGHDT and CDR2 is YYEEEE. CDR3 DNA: TGTGCCAGCAGCTCGGCCAGTCTAGCCAAAAACATTCAGTACTTC. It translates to CASSSASLAKNIQYF.

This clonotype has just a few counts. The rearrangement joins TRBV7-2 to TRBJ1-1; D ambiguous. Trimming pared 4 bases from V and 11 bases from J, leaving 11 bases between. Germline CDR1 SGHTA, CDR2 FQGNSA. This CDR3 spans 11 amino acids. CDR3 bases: TGTGCCAGCAGCTACAGCCGAGAGGCTTTCTTT. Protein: CASSYSREAFF.

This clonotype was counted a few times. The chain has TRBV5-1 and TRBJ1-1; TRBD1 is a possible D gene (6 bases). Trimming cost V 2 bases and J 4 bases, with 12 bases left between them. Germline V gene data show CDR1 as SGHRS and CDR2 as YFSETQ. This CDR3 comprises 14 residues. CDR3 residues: CASSLGGPSTEAFF. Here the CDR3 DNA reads TGCGCCAGCAGCTTAGGGGGGCCATCCACTGAAGCTTTCTTT. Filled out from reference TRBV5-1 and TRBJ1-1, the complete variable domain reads KAGVTQTPRYLIKTRGQQVTLSCSPISGHRSVSWYQQTPGQGLQFLFEYFSETQRNKGNFPGRFSGRQFSNSRSEMNVSTLELGDSALYLCASSLGGPSTEAFFGQGTRLTVV.

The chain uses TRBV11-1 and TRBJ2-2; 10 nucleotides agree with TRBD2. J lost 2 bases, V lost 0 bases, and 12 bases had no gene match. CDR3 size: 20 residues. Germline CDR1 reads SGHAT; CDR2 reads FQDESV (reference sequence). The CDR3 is CASSLALSSGSLFNTGELFF. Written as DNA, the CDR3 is TGTGCCAGCAGCTTAGCACTCTCTAGCGGGAGTCTTTTTAACACCGGGGAGCTGTTTTTT. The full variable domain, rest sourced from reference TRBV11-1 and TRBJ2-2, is EAEVAQSPRYKITEKSQAVAFWCDPISGHATLYWYRQILGQGPELLVQFQDESVVDDSQLPKDRFSAERLKGVDSTLKIQPAELGDSAMYLCASSLALSSGSLFNTGELFFGEGSRLTVL.

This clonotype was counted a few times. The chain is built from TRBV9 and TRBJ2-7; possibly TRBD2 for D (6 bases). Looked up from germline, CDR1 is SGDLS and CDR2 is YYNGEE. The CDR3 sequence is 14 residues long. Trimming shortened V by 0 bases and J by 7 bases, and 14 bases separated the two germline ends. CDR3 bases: TGTGCCAGCAGCGTAGACCAGGTCGGGGGTGAGCAGTACTTC. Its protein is CASSVDQVGGEQYF.

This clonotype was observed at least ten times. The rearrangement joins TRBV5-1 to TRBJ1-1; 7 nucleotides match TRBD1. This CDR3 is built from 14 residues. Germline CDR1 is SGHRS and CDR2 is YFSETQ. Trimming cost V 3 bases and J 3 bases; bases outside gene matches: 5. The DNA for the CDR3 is TGCGCCAGCAGCTCACGACAGGGAGACACTGAAGCTTTCTTT. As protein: CASSSRQGDTEAFF.

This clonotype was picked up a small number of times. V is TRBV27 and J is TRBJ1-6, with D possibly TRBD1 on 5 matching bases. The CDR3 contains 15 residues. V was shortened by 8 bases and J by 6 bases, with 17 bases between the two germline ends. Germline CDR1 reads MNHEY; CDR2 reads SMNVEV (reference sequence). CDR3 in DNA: TGTGCCAGCTCCTCCCTTGACAGAATTAATTCACCCCTCCACTTT. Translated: CASSSLDRINSPLHF.

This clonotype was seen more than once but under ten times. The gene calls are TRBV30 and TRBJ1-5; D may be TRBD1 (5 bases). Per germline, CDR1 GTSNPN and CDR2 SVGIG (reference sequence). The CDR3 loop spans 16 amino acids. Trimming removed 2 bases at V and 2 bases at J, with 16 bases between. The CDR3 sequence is CAWSPPNGGGNQPQHF. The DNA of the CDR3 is TGTGCCTGGAGTCCCCCTAACGGGGGGGGCAATCAGCCCCAGCATTTT.

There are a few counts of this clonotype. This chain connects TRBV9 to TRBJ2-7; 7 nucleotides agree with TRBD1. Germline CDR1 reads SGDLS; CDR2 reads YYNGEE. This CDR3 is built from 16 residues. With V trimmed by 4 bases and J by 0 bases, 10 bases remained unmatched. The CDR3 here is CASSPFKGARSYEQYF. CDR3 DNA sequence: TGTGCCAGCAGCCCATTCAAGGGGGCTCGCTCCTACGAGCAGTACTTC.